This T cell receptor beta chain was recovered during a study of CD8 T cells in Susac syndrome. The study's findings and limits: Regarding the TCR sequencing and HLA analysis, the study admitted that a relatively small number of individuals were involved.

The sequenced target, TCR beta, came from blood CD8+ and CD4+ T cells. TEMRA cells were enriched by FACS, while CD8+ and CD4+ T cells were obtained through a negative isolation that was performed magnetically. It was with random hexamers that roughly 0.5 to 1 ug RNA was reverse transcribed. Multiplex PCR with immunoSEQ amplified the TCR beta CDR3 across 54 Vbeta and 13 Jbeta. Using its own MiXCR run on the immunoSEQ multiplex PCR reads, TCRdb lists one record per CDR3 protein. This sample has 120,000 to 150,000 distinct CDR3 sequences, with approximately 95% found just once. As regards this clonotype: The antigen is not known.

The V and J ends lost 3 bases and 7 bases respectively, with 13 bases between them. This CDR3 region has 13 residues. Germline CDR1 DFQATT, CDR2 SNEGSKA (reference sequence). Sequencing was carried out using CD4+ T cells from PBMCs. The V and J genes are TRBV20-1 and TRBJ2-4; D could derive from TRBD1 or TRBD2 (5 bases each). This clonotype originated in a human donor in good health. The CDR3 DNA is TGCAGTGCTAGGGAACATCGGGGCAACATTCAGTACTTC. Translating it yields CSAREHRGNIQYF.